This TCR beta chain was identified in a study of regulatory T cells in long-lasting Graves disease. As for time point: persistent/refractory GD, antithyroid drugs over 5 years with positive TRAb. RNA isolated from PBMCs was used to make the TCR library. Assembly of TCR beta libraries relied on iRepertoire HTBI primers together with Arm-PCR of CDR3 regions. TCRdb redid the calling of the multiplex PCR reads with MiXCR, one entry per CDR3 protein. The sample lists about 450,000 distinct CDR3 sequences, less than 25% seen once, with about a quarter in the top ten. This clonotype appeared a few times. This receptor was taken from a female donor with Graves disease. Sequenced material: peripheral blood mononuclear cells (PBMCs), taken when the disease was refractory, from a patient treated with antithyroid drugs.

The CDR3 coding sequence is TGTGCCAGCAGCCTTTCAGGGGGCCTAGCCAAAAACATTCAGTACTTC. The encoded protein is CASSLSGGLAKNIQYF. The gene calls are TRBV3-1 and TRBJ2-4; 8 bases match TRBD1. This CDR3 is 16 amino acids long. Germline V gene data show CDR1 as LGHDT and CDR2 as YNNKEL (reference sequence). V trimming: 4 bases; J trimming: 0 bases; junction bases outside the gene matches: 5.